Listed below are T cell receptor beta chains from one sample, sequenced in a study of OX40 agonist ivuxolimab in advanced cancers. TCRdb's table, derived via immunoSEQ multiplex PCR, lists solely in-frame clones and lacks some. The sample records about 56,000 clones, 80% to 95% being singletons. The sample was CD4+ or CD8+ T cells sorted from blood, taken in a trial of the OX40 agonist ivuxolimab. All receptors derive from an adult with an advanced solid tumor such as melanoma, head and neck, liver or kidney cancer. The CDR3 runs from the conserved cysteine through the conserved F or W. The order of the fields is J gene, clone size, D gene, V gene, CDR3 protein, CDR3 DNA. D genes are given only for firm matches. Part of the rows lack a size; the others show once, few, many or a class for expanded clones.

TRBJ2-7 . TRBD1 TRBV25-1 CASSGQGNGEQYF TGTGCCAGCAGTGGACAGGGGAACGGCGAGCAGTACTTC
TRBJ1-1 . . TRBV27 CASSFGAFGTEAFF TGTGCCAGCAGTTTTGGTGCTTTCGGGACTGAAGCTTTCTTT
TRBJ2-7 few . TRBV28 CASKGTPAPYEQYF TGTGCCAGCAAGGGGACCCCAGCCCCCTACGAGCAGTACTTC
TRBJ2-7 . TRBD2 TRBV7-9 CASSTRTSGGEYEQYF TGTGCCAGCAGCACCCGGACTAGCGGGGGTGAATACGAGCAGTACTTC
TRBJ2-1 . TRBD2 TRBV9 CASSVLAGDLDEQFF TGTGCCAGCAGCGTACTAGCGGGAGACCTCGATGAGCAGTTCTTC
TRBJ2-7 . TRBD2 TRBV5-6 CASSLRLAGVYEQYF TGTGCCAGCAGCTTGCGGCTAGCGGGAGTATACGAGCAGTACTTC
TRBJ2-1 . TRBD2 TRBV28 CASSFWREAYNEQFF TGTGCCAGCAGTTTTTGGCGGGAGGCCTACAATGAGCAGTTCTTC
TRBJ2-1 . . TRBV6-5 CASSRGAEDEQFF TGTGCCAGCAGCCGGGGGGCTGAAGATGAGCAGTTCTTC
TRBJ2-7 . . TRBV19 CASSDFRGMGYEQYF TGTGCCAGTAGCGACTTCAGGGGTATGGGCTACGAGCAGTACTTC
TRBJ2-7 once . TRBV11-3 CASSSDNYEQYF TGTGCCAGCAGTTCGGACAACTACGAGCAGTACTTC
TRBJ2-5 . . TRBV6-6 CASSPSTSSETQYF TGTGCCAGCAGTCCCTCGACATCCTCAGAGACCCAGTACTTC
TRBJ1-5 few . TRBV27 CASSSPGHNQPQHF TGTGCCAGCAGTTCCCCTGGGCACAATCAGCCCCAGCATTTT
TRBJ2-7 . . TRBV6-5 CASSYSRTVSYEQYF TGTGCCAGCAGTTACTCGAGGACAGTTTCCTACGAGCAGTACTTC
TRBJ1-1 . . TRBV6-6 CASSYLRGAFF TGTGCCAGCAGTTACCTTCGGGGGGCTTTCTTT
TRBJ2-4 . . TRBV21-1 CASSKKTNRRITKNIQYF TGTGCCAGCAGCAAGAAGACGAACCGGCGGATCACCAAAAACATTCAGTACTTC
TRBJ2-1 . TRBD2 TRBV5-4 CASSLGLAGYNEQFF TGTGCCAGCAGCCTAGGACTAGCGGGATACAATGAGCAGTTCTTC
TRBJ2-1 . . TRBV27 CASSYGSNEQFF TGTGCCAGCAGTTACGGGAGTAATGAGCAGTTCTTC
TRBJ1-6 . TRBD1 TRBV4-1 CASSHQQGYGSPLHF TGCGCCAGCAGCCATCAACAGGGGTATGGTTCACCCCTCCACTTT
TRBJ2-7 . TRBD1 TRBV5-1 CASSLEQGSPYEQYF TGCGCCAGCAGCCTGGAACAGGGGTCCCCCTACGAGCAGTACTTC
TRBJ2-5 . TRBD2 TRBV2 CASTAGGRETQYF TGTGCCAGCACTGCGGGGGGCCGGGAGACCCAGTACTTC
TRBJ2-3 . TRBD2 TRBV2 CASSAGAGGTDTQYF TGTGCCAGCAGTGCGGGGGCGGGAGGGACAGATACGCAGTATTTT
TRBJ2-1 . . TRBV10-2 CASSEYTEQFF TGCGCCAGCAGTGAGTATACTGAGCAGTTCTTC
TRBJ2-1 once TRBD1 TRBV2 CASSSGTGGQMWSDEQFF TGTGCCAGCAGTTCCGGGACAGGGGGCCAGATGTGGTCGGATGAGCAGTTCTTC
TRBJ2-7 . . TRBV6-6 CASSYSNRGIEQYF TGTGCCAGCAGTTACTCTAATCGGGGGATCGAGCAGTACTTC
TRBJ2-1 . . TRBV11-2 CASSLGRSSYNEQFF TGTGCCAGCAGCCTCGGGAGAAGCTCCTACAATGAGCAGTTCTTC
TRBJ1-4 . TRBD1 TRBV25-1 CASSEFQGDGEKLFF TGTGCCAGCAGTGAATTTCAGGGGGATGGTGAAAAACTGTTTTTT
TRBJ1-4 . TRBD1 TRBV27 CASSSLDRGLEKLFF TGTGCCAGCAGTTCCTTGGACAGGGGACTCGAAAAACTGTTTTTT
TRBJ2-1 . . TRBV10-3 CAIARDGDNEQFF TGTGCCATCGCCCGGGACGGAGACAATGAGCAGTTCTTC
TRBJ1-2 . . TRBV28 CAAQGTGYTF TGTGCCGCCCAGGGGACCGGCTACACCTTC
TRBJ2-7 . TRBD1 TRBV27 CASSLGQGTYEQYF TGTGCCAGCAGTTTGGGACAGGGTACCTACGAGCAGTACTTC
TRBJ2-1 . . TRBV11-2 CASSLGYNEQFF TGTGCCAGCAGCTTAGGCTACAATGAGCAGTTCTTC
TRBJ2-7 . TRBD1 TRBV10-1 CASSKGTGSDEQYF TGCGCCAGCAGCAAGGGGACAGGGAGCGACGAGCAGTACTTC
TRBJ2-1 . . TRBV5-1 CASSDGENNEQFF TGCGCCAGCAGCGACGGGGAAAACAATGAGCAGTTCTTC
TRBJ1-1 . . TRBV7-7 CASSLTTNTEAFF TGTGCTAGCAGCTTGACAACGAACACTGAAGCTTTCTTT
TRBJ1-1 . TRBD1 TRBV4-1 CASSQGDRGATEAFF TGCGCCAGCAGCCAAGGAGACAGGGGTGCCACTGAAGCTTTCTTT
TRBJ1-2 . TRBD1 TRBV7-9 CASSFPGQANYGYTF TGTGCCAGCAGCTTCCCGGGACAGGCTAACTATGGCTACACCTTC
TRBJ2-5 . TRBD1 TRBV7-9 CASSSLRARDRGQETQYF TGTGCCAGCAGCTCGCTTAGGGCCCGGGACAGGGGACAAGAGACCCAGTACTTC
TRBJ2-3 . TRBD2 TRBV13 CASSLGGRAGADTQYF TGTGCCAGCAGCTTAGGAGGGAGGGCCGGGGCAGATACGCAGTATTTT
TRBJ1-5 . TRBD1 TRBV6-1 CASSVQQGGLGNQPQHF TGTGCCAGCAGTGTTCAGCAGGGGGGATTGGGCAATCAGCCCCAGCATTTT
TRBJ2-5 . . TRBV19 CASSTGPTRETQYF TGTGCCAGTAGTACCGGACCAACCCGCGAGACCCAGTACTTC
TRBJ2-1 . . TRBV9 CASSVVSDTYNEQFF TGTGCCAGCAGCGTAGTCTCAGATACCTACAATGAGCAGTTCTTC
TRBJ2-1 . TRBD2 TRBV7-8 CASSRLAGGSYNEQFF TGTGCCAGCAGCCGCTTAGCGGGAGGGTCCTACAATGAGCAGTTCTTC
TRBJ2-5 . TRBD2 TRBV7-9 CASRTGGYQETQYF TGTGCCAGCAGGACCGGGGGGTACCAAGAGACCCAGTACTTC
TRBJ1-1 once TRBD1 TRBV5-4 CASRGQGASEAFF TGTGCCAGCAGAGGACAGGGGGCGTCTGAAGCTTTCTTT
TRBJ2-1 . TRBD2 TRBV7-2 CASSPGLEDYNEQFF TGTGCCAGCAGCCCAGGACTAGAGGATTACAATGAGCAGTTCTTC